The sequence of this TCR beta chain was determined in a study of shared clonotypes between healthy human individuals. For the study at large: The cohort comprised a couple of women and a few men. Their ages spanned 18 to 49 years. Each donor had three CD4 naive, three CD4 memory, two CD8 naive and one CD8 memory plate. Study-level results: With a few donors compared, about 5.2% of naive CD4 clonotypes were shared.

CDR3 length: 11 residues. V was clipped by 0 bases and J by 6 bases, with 3 bases between them. Per the germline V gene, CDR1 is DFQATT and CDR2 is SNEGSKA (reference sequence). CD45RO-negative CD8 cells positively selected for CCR7 made up the naive population, which excluded terminally differentiated effector memory CD45RA+ cells. As for this clone: Its antigen remains unidentified.

Assay: immunoSEQ multiplex PCR; the TCRdb copy retains only in-frame clones and omits some. The sample yields over 2,000,000 clones, over 85% seen once. The sample taken for sequencing was naive CD8+ T cells from PBMCs. The sequence was obtained from a man between 18 and 29 years old in good health. Some clones in this sample may be carry-over from other donors' samples. The chain combines TRBV20-1 with TRBJ2-1; D unresolved. In DNA, the CDR3 is TGCAGTGCTAGAGAATTCAATGAGCAGTTCTTC. Translation: CSAREFNEQFF.